This entry is about one T cell receptor beta chain. Antigen: not known. At the DNA level, this CDR3 is encoded by other sequences in the same sample as well. Trimming shortened V by 3 bases and J by 4 bases, and 13 bases separated the two germline ends. CDR1 and CDR2 from the germline V gene are SNHLY and FYNNEI. CDR3 length equals 15 residues. Here immunoSEQ multiplex PCR was the method, and the copy in TCRdb shows in-frame clones only, minus some. The data contain about 120,000 clones, roughly 90% of them singletons. This entry comes from a study of T cell responses to AZD1222 COVID-19 vaccine. Overall study findings and caveats: Possibly, clonal diversity was underestimated; donors were largely white British and included more females. Following two doses of AZD1222, Spike-specific TCR breadth and depth rose.

Sequenced here: peripheral blood, sampled on day 0 of AZD1222 vaccination. The source of this sequence is an adult in good health. This chain connects TRBV2 to TRBJ1-3; D not certain. CDR3 in DNA: TGTGCCAGCAGTGACCCCGGAAGACCCGGAAACACCATATATTTT. It yields the protein CASSDPGRPGNTIYF.